One sample yielded the 20 T cell receptor beta chains listed below, sequenced in a study of blood T cell repertoires in COVID-19 (dated by TCRdb to about 2020). Library generation was performed with the immunoSEQ multiplex PCR assay. TCRdb carries this immuneACCESS record with in-frame sequences only. Its versions omit some clonotypes, under half of them owing to an unresolved V gene in the studies checked, with the rest unexplained. Across this sample there are around 380,000 clones, with more than 65% seen only once. The ten largest clones represent about 1% of the sample. The specimen was peripheral blood. The receptor source for this set is a human donor with acute or convalescent COVID-19. The donor label of this sample is uncertain.

The chain carries TRBV3-1 (or the pseudogene TRBV3-2) and TRBJ1-6; D call uncertain. The CDR3 is made up of 15 amino acids. The V gene lost 3 bases and the J gene lost 7 bases, with 13 bases spanning the gap. Germline V gives CDR1 LGHDT, CDR2 YNNKEL (reference sequence). Here the CDR3 DNA reads TGTGCCAGCAGCCAGGATCAGGTCCCGAATTCACCCCTCCACTTT. This gives the protein CASSQDQVPNSPLHF.

The chain has TRBV6-5 and TRBJ1-2, with TRBD1 matching 10 bases. J gave up 2 bases and V 9 bases, and 6 bases lay outside the gene matches. This CDR3 contains 14 residues. The germline V gene has CDR1 MNHEY and CDR2 SVGAGI. The DNA for the CDR3 is TGTGCCAGTGTGGACAGGGGGTGGAACTATGGCTACACCTTC. The encoded protein is CASVDRGWNYGYTF.

On this clone: The junction does not match germline at one end; this may be a read error. The chain employs TRBV5-8 and TRBJ1-5; tentative D call: TRBD1 (5 bases). The length of the CDR3 is 12 residues. The V gene's germline CDR1 is SGHTS and CDR2 YDEGEE. As DNA, the CDR3 is TGCACGCGGGGGATACCCAATCAGCCCCAGCATTTT. Protein sequence: CTRGIPNQPQHF.

The chain is built from TRBV4-1 and TRBJ2-7; 7 bases map to TRBD1. Germline V gives CDR1 MGHRA, CDR2 YSYEKL. CDR3 length: 14 amino acids. Unmatched junction bases numbered 2, after V lost 1 base and J lost 2 bases. The CDR3 DNA is TGCGCCAGCAGCCAAGGGGACAGTACCTACGAGCAGTACTTC. Residues: CASSQGDSTYEQYF.

The chain combines TRBV6-5 with TRBJ2-3, with 8 positions matching TRBD2. V trimming: 8 bases; J trimming: 6 bases; junction bases outside the gene matches: 13. CDR1 MNHEY and CDR2 SVGAGI come from the germline V gene. The CDR3 length is 15 residues. CDR3 sequence (DNA): TGTGCCAGCCGCCTACGGGAGGGCACCCGGGATACGCAGTATTTT. Amino acids: CASRLREGTRDTQYF.

The chain uses TRBV7-9 and TRBJ1-1; possibly TRBD1 for D (5 bases). The CDR3 runs to 16 residues. Per germline, CDR1 SEHNR and CDR2 FQNEAQ (reference sequence). V was cut by 1 base and J by 0 bases, with 12 bases left in between. Written as DNA, the CDR3 is TGTGCCAGCAGCTTAGGGGCGGGACGGGTGAACACTGAAGCTTTCTTT. It codes for CASSLGAGRVNTEAFF.

In this sample, this clone turned up a few times. The V call is TRBV6-5, the J call TRBJ2-7, with a weak D call TRBD1 (6 bases). Trimming pared 6 bases from V and 0 bases from J, leaving 15 bases between. This CDR3 has 15 residues. Germline lookup yields CDR1 MNHEY and CDR2 SVGAGI. CDR3 sequence (DNA): TGTGCCAGCAGCCTGACAGGATTAAGCTCCTACGAGCAGTACTTC. Its translation: CASSLTGLSSYEQYF.

The chain combines TRBV29-1 with TRBJ1-1; the D gene is possibly TRBD1 (6 bases). CDR3 length equals 14 residues. Germline V lookup: CDR1 SQVTM, CDR2 ANQGSEA. With 7 bases removed from V and 5 bases from J, the gap between germline ends came to 20 bases. DNA for the CDR3: TGCAGCGCCGGAAATATGCGAGGGACAACTGAAGCTTTCTTT. It translates to CSAGNMRGTTEAFF. The full variable domain, rest sourced from reference TRBV29-1 and TRBJ1-1, is SAVISQKPSRDICQRGTSLTIQCQVDSQVTMMFWYRQQPGQSLTLIATANQGSEATYESGFVIDKFPISRPNLTFSTLTVSNMSPEDSSIYLCSAGNMRGTTEAFFGQGTRLTVV.

The J gene is TRBJ2-1, the V gene TRBV19; possibly TRBD2 for D (6 bases). Trimming pared 8 bases from V and 8 bases from J, leaving 22 bases between. Germline loops: CDR1 LNHDA, CDR2 SQIVND (reference sequence). This CDR3 is 15 amino acids long. The CDR3 region has the DNA TGTGCCAGTGCCAGACGGGGAAGAACGGGGGATGAGCAGTTCTTC. It yields the protein CASARRGRTGDEQFF. The entire variable domain, with the rest obtained from reference TRBV19 and TRBJ2-1, is as follows: DGGITQSPKYLFRKEGQNVTLSCEQNLNHDAMYWYRQDPGQGLRLIYYSQIVNDFQKGDIAEGYSVSREKKESFPLTVTSAQKNPTAFYLCASARRGRTGDEQFFGPGTRLTVL.

This chain uses TRBV6-5 with TRBJ2-7; 8 bases match TRBD2. The CDR3 has 14 amino acids. CDR1 MNHEY and CDR2 SVGAGI come from the germline V gene. V was pared by 3 bases and J by 3 bases, with 4 bases of the junction left unmatched. The CDR3 loop is CASSYSGEGYEQYF. The CDR3 DNA reads TGTGCCAGCAGTTATAGCGGGGAAGGCTACGAGCAGTACTTC.

In DNA, the CDR3 is TGTGCCCGACAGTCCTACGAGCAGTACTTC. It encodes CARQSYEQYF. The V call is TRBV3-1 (or the pseudogene TRBV3-2), the J call TRBJ2-7; tentative D call: TRBD1 (5 bases). Trimming stripped 11 bases from V and 1 base from J, with 6 bases between. The V gene's germline CDR1 is LGHDT and CDR2 YNNKEL (reference sequence). The CDR3 runs to 10 residues.

This clone was seen at least ten times. This chain connects TRBV7-2 to TRBJ2-1; 7 bases agree with TRBD1. The V gene end was trimmed by 4 bases and the J gene end by 6 bases; junction bases not matched to a gene: 9. Looked up from germline, CDR1 is SGHTA and CDR2 is FQGNSA. The CDR3 is 15 amino acids. The CDR3 spells CASSSRQGIFNEQFF. The CDR3 DNA sequence: TGTGCCAGCAGCTCACGACAGGGAATCTTCAATGAGCAGTTCTTC.

This chain uses TRBV6-5 with TRBJ1-5; 7 bases agree with TRBD1. This CDR3 is built from 15 residues. The V and J ends lost 6 bases and 0 bases, in that order; junction bases with no gene match: 5. Germline V gene sequence: CDR1 MNHEY, CDR2 SVGAGI. The CDR3 spells CASSWDRGSNQPQHF. CDR3 DNA sequence: TGTGCCAGCAGCTGGGACAGAGGTAGCAATCAGCCCCAGCATTTT.

The CDR3: CASHSYGYTF. In DNA form, the CDR3 reads TGTGCCAGCCACAGCTATGGCTACACCTTC. The V gene is TRBV2, the J gene TRBJ1-2; D gene uncertain. V lost 8 bases to trimming and J lost 4 bases, with 5 bases between them. The germline V gene encodes CDR1 SNHLY and CDR2 FYNNEI. The CDR3 consists of 10 residues.

The chain combines TRBV4-2 with TRBJ2-1, with 13 bases identical to TRBD2. This CDR3 spans 16 amino acids. Germline-derived CDR1 and CDR2 are LGHNA and YNFKEQ. The V segment lost 5 bases and the J segment 6 bases; nucleotides outside the gene matches: 7. The CDR3 loop reads CASSVLLAGGGNEQFF. The CDR3 DNA reads TGTGCCAGCAGCGTCTTACTAGCGGGAGGGGGCAATGAGCAGTTCTTC.

The rearrangement links TRBV6-5 to TRBJ1-2, with 8 bases identical to TRBD1. V lost 2 bases and J lost 2; bases outside the gene matches: 4. Germline V gives CDR1 MNHEY, CDR2 SVGAGI. This CDR3 has 15 amino acids. CDR3 bases: TGTGCCAGCAGTTACCAGCAGGGGGCCAACTATGGCTACACCTTC. This translates into CASSYQQGANYGYTF.

This sequence joins TRBV5-1 and TRBJ2-2, with 9 bases that match TRBD1. With 3 bases clipped from V and 5 bases from J, the junction kept 5 bases outside the gene matches. The CDR3 covers 15 residues. CDR1 is SGHRS and CDR2 is YFSETQ in the germline V gene. CDR3 sequence reads: CASSYAGTGTGELFF. The CDR3 DNA follows: TGCGCCAGCAGCTATGCAGGGACAGGGACCGGGGAGCTGTTTTTT. The full variable domain, its missing parts supplied by reference TRBV5-1 and TRBJ2-2, is KAGVTQTPRYLIKTRGQQVTLSCSPISGHRSVSWYQQTPGQGLQFLFEYFSETQRNKGNFPGRFSGRQFSNSRSEMNVSTLELGDSALYLCASSYAGTGTGELFFGEGSRLTVL.

This chain connects TRBV5-1 to TRBJ2-3; TRBD2 matches 9 bases. Looked up from germline, CDR1 is SGHRS and CDR2 is YFSETQ. Trimming at V came to 3 bases and at J to 6 bases, leaving 11 bases not matched to a gene. The CDR3 loop spans 16 amino acids. The CDR3 here is CASSSAFAGGLDTQYF. The CDR3 DNA reads as TGCGCCAGCAGCTCCGCGTTTGCGGGGGGGTTGGATACGCAGTATTTT.

The rearrangement joins TRBV19 to TRBJ2-5, with 10 bases fitting TRBD1. This CDR3 region has 15 residues. From germline, CDR1 is LNHDA and CDR2 SQIVND (reference sequence). V was clipped by 3 bases and J by 7 bases; unmatched bases: 8. CDR3 nucleotide sequence: TGTGCCAGTAGTATTGCCGGGACAGGGGTGGGGACCCAGTACTTC. As protein: CASSIAGTGVGTQYF.

The chain couples TRBV29-1 to TRBJ2-1; 9 bases are shared with TRBD1. This CDR3 is built from 14 residues. Germline CDR1 SQVTM, CDR2 ANQGSEA. J was trimmed by 12 bases and V by 0 bases; bases with no gene match: 9. This CDR3 reads CSVEDHRGRRGQFF. Here the CDR3 DNA reads TGCAGCGTTGAAGATCACAGGGGGCGTCGTGGGCAGTTCTTC.